This T cell receptor beta chain was recovered during a study of siplizumab effects on memory and regulatory T cells. Study conclusions and caveats: The majority of clones, roughly 75-95% of proliferating CD4+ or CD8+ clones, lacked an assignable naive or memory phenotype.

Data came from immunoSEQ multiplex PCR; TCRdb stores just in-frame clones and leaves some out. The data show around 100,000 clones, about 91% seen once. Notes on this clone: Its antigen is as yet unknown.

This CDR3 is built from 15 residues. The TCR comes from a human donor in good health. Sequencing input: CD4+ T cells sorted from blood. The rearrangement links TRBV21-1 to TRBJ2-7. TRBV21-1 has pseudogene status. Here the CDR3 reads CASSKEGTLTYEQYF. The CDR3, as DNA: TGTGCCAGCAGCAAAGAGGGGACGCTGACCTACGAGCAGTACTTC.